This TCR beta chain was profiled in a study of T cells in tuberculosis. The germline V gene has CDR1 LNHDA and CDR2 SQIVND (reference sequence). The CDR3 is 15 residues long. V lost 7 bases and J lost 5; bases outside the gene matches: 7. Study observations and caveats: Classification accuracy was 87% (AUROC 0.90) with the GMM-specific repertoire. Smaller distances to GMM-specific TCRs suggested their expansion in active tuberculosis.

With regard to this clone: As yet, its antigen is unknown.

Clones were read by immunoSEQ multiplex PCR, and TCRdb kept only the in-frame ones, dropping some. The table shows about 32,000 clones, with around 94% occurring only once. This receptor was identified in a donor under 30 with latent tuberculosis or without tuberculosis infection. The sample comprised PBMCs. The rearrangement uses TRBV19 and TRBJ2-1; 11 nucleotides agree with TRBD2. The CDR3 nucleotides are TGTGCCAGTAACAGGCTAGCGGGAGGACACAATGAGCAGTTCTTC. It encodes CASNRLAGGHNEQFF.